The 20 T cell receptor beta chains listed next were all sequenced from one sample in a study of T cells in women clearing cervical HPV infection. TCRdb keeps only in-frame clones here, not all; method: immunoSEQ multiplex PCR. The record lists approximately 40,000 clones, of which the ten most abundant hold 7.6%. Sequencing input: blood buffy coat. These TCRs come from a woman aged 18-69 years with a cervical HPV16 infection that either progressed to CIN3+ or cleared (not recorded which).

Remarks on this clone: The observed sequence ends 3 residues before the CDR3 terminus, with the missing tail filled in from the germline J gene. This chain connects TRBV28 to TRBJ2-6, with 7 positions matching TRBD2. Germline V gene lookup returns CDR1 MDHEN and CDR2 SYDVKM. CDR3 length: 14 residues. The part of the CDR3 DNA that was read is TGTGCCAGCGGAGGGGAGGGAAAAAACTCCCTC. Translated: CASGGEGKNSL. The entire CDR3 reads CASGGEGKNSLLTF.

Turning to this clone: With the read ending 3 residues before the CDR3 end, the germline J gene is used to fill in that end. The chain combines TRBV29-1 with TRBJ1-2; 7 nucleotides line up with TRBD1. The germline V gene encodes CDR1 SQVTM and CDR2 ANQGSEA. J lost 5 bases, V lost 6 bases, and 3 bases had no gene match. The CDR3 has 11 residues. The CDR3: CSVMTGYGYTF. The sequenced CDR3 bases are TGCAGCGTAATGACAGGGTATGGC.

Details on this clone: Relative to the germline gene, one junction end is altered; a read error may explain this. The read ends 3 residues shy of where the CDR3 ends; the end is completed using the germline J gene. The V call is TRBV7-9, the J call TRBJ1-4; D is uncertain. CDR1 SEHNR and CDR2 FQNEAQ come from the germline V gene (reference sequence). This CDR3 contains 14 residues. The part of the CDR3 DNA that was read is TGTTCCAGCAGCTCCACCGGGTCATACGAAAAA. Its protein product is CSSSSTGSYEK. The whole CDR3 protein is CSSSSTGSYEKLFF.

A word on this clone: The CDR3 end is not reached by the read, which stops 3 residues before it; the germline J gene fills it in. The chain employs TRBV20-1 and TRBJ1-2; tentative D call: TRBD1 (6 bases). Germline CDR1 DFQATT, CDR2 SNEGSKA (reference sequence). V lost 2 bases and J lost 7, with 14 bases in between. The CDR3 contains 13 residues. The CDR3 loop reads CSARPQGVGGYTF. Partial CDR3 DNA: TGCAGTGCTAGACCACAGGGTGTAGGTGGC.

Turning to this clone: The sequence runs out 3 residues before the end of the CDR3; the remainder is reconstructed from the germline J gene. The chain combines TRBV10-3 with TRBJ2-1; no clear D. The germline CDR1 and CDR2 sequences are ENHRY and SYGVKD. There are 15 residues in the CDR3. The V end lost 5 bases, the J end lost 4 bases, and 15 bases lay between the germline ends. The CDR3 bases that were read are TGTGCCATCAGTAGTGGCTTGGGCCCATACAATGAG. Translating it yields CAISSGLGPYNE. The entire CDR3 is CAISSGLGPYNEQFF.

Concerning this clone itself: The read ends 3 residues shy of where the CDR3 ends; the end is completed using the germline J gene. The V and J genes are TRBV11-1 and TRBJ2-7; tentative D call: TRBD1 (6 bases). The CDR3 has 14 amino acids. The V end lost 5 bases, the J end lost 0 bases, and 11 bases lay between the germline ends. Germline-derived CDR1 and CDR2 are SGHAT and FQDESV (reference sequence). The CDR3 bases that were read are TGTGCCAGCAGCCCAGACAGGAGCTCCTACGAG. This sequence encodes CASSPDRSSYE. In full, the CDR3 is CASSPDRSSYEQYF.

The covered CDR3 bases are TGTGCCAGCAGTCCCCCTTCGCGGCTAGAGACC. It is translated as CASSPPSRLET. The full CDR3 is CASSPPSRLETQYF. The chain is built from TRBV28 and TRBJ2-5; D is uncertain. The read ends 3 residues before the CDR3 terminus; that terminus is restored from the germline J gene. Trimming removed 5 bases at V and 4 bases at J, with 14 bases between. The CDR3 consists of 14 residues. Germline V gene data show CDR1 as MDHEN and CDR2 as SYDVKM.

To note about this clone: The read comes to an end 3 residues before the CDR3 does, leaving the germline J gene to fill in the end. This chain connects TRBV2 to TRBJ1-5, with a tentative D call TRBD1 (5 bases). The CDR3 has 14 amino acids. The ends were cut back, 6 bases at V and 1 base at J, with 10 bases in the middle. CDR1 is SNHLY, CDR2 FYNNEI, per germline. CDR3 region: CASRKDNSNQPQHF. CDR3 DNA, as far as it was read: TGTGCCAGCAGAAAGGACAACAGCAATCAGCCC.

Worth noting for this clone: The sequenced fragment ends 3 residues before the CDR3 boundary, so the rest is inferred from the germline J gene. This sequence joins TRBV15 and TRBJ2-7; tentative D call: TRBD1 (5 bases). CDR3 length: 14 residues. The V end was cut by 1 base, the J end by 3 bases, with 10 bases between. In germline, CDR1 is LNHNV, CDR2 YYDKDF (reference sequence). The CDR3 here is CATSRGGWSYEQYF. The part of the CDR3 DNA that was read is TGTGCCACCAGCAGAGGGGGCTGGAGCTACGAG.

CDR3 region: CAISEPGQGYQETQYF. The covered CDR3 bases are TGTGCCATCAGTGAGCCCGGACAGGGTTACCAAGAGACC. The gene calls are TRBV10-3 and TRBJ2-5, with 8 bases fitting TRBD1. The read ends 3 residues early relative to the CDR3; the germline J gene fills the gap. V shed 2 bases and J 0 bases; nucleotides not matched to a gene: 5. The CDR3 is 16 residues long. Germline V gene data show CDR1 as ENHRY and CDR2 as SYGVKD.

In regard to this clone: Sequencing ends 3 residues short of the CDR3 end; the germline J gene provides the rest. The chain recombines TRBV9 with TRBJ2-3, with D possibly being TRBD1 (6 bases). CDR3 size: 16 residues. The ends were cut back, 1 base at V and 0 bases at J, with 12 bases in the middle. CDR1 is SGDLS and CDR2 is YYNGEE in the germline V gene. The DNA read from the CDR3 is TGTGCCAGCAGCGTATCTGGGACACCGAGCACAGATACG. Protein: CASSVSGTPSTDT. The complete CDR3 reads CASSVSGTPSTDTQYF. Based on the CDR3 plus reference TRBV9 and TRBJ2-3, the full variable domain is DSGVTQTPKHLITATGQRVTLRCSPRSGDLSVYWYQQSLDQGLQFLIQYYNGEERAKGNILERFSAQQFPDLHSELNLSSLELGDSALYFCASSVSGTPSTDTQYFGPGTRLTVL.

Turning to this clone: The CDR3 end lies 3 residues beyond the end of the read and is filled in from the germline J gene. In the same sample, other DNA sequences code for this CDR3. V usage is TRBV19 and J usage is TRBJ2-7, with D unclear. V lost 1 base and J lost 4, with 8 bases in between. In germline, CDR1 is LNHDA, CDR2 SQIVND (reference sequence). This CDR3 has 13 amino acids. The CDR3 is CASSIGHPYEQYF. The covered CDR3 bases are TGTGCCAGTAGTATAGGACACCCTTACGAG.

Concerning this clone itself: The read is 3 residues too short to cover the CDR3 end, so that end is filled in from the germline J gene. This chain connects TRBV7-9 to TRBJ1-2; D uncertain. There are 13 residues in the CDR3. The V gene lost 1 base and the J gene lost 3 bases, with 6 bases spanning the gap. The germline gives CDR1 SEHNR, CDR2 FQNEAQ (reference sequence). The part of the CDR3 DNA that was read is TGTGCCAGCAGCTTAGTTGAGGACTATGGC. As protein: CASSLVEDYG. In full, the CDR3 is CASSLVEDYGYTF.

About this clone itself: The read is 3 residues too short to cover the CDR3 end, so that end is filled in from the germline J gene. This chain links TRBV19 with TRBJ2-3; D unresolved. Deletions cut 3 bases from V and 3 bases from J, with 16 bases between. CDR1 LNHDA and CDR2 SQIVND come from the germline V gene (reference sequence). This CDR3 spans 16 amino acids. CDR3 loop: CASSIIRPTLTDTQYF. Partial CDR3 DNA: TGTGCCAGTAGTATCATAAGACCGACATTAACAGATACG.

As to this clone: The sequenced fragment ends 3 residues before the CDR3 boundary, so the rest is inferred from the germline J gene. The chain links TRBV7-8 to TRBJ1-2, with a tentative D call TRBD1 (6 bases). CDR1 and CDR2 (germline): SGHVS, FQNEAQ. V shed 5 bases and J shed 4 bases, with 11 bases lying between them. The CDR3 extends over 13 amino acids. CDR3 DNA, as far as it was read: TGTGCCAGCAGCGCCACAGGGTCCTATGGC. Residues: CASSATGSYG. The complete CDR3 protein is CASSATGSYGYTF.

In the case of this clone: Sequencing ends 3 residues short of the CDR3 end; the germline J gene provides the rest. The chain has TRBV5-1 and TRBJ2-7; maybe TRBD1 (6 bases). Trimming took 4 bases from V and 1 from J, leaving 9 bases between them. The length of the CDR3 is 13 residues. Germline values: CDR1 SGHRS, CDR2 YFSETQ. The CDR3 loop reads CASSRDISYEQYF. Incomplete CDR3 DNA: TGCGCCAGCAGCCGGGACATATCCTACGAG.

Points on this clone: The read ends 3 residues early relative to the CDR3; the germline J gene fills the gap. This chain uses TRBV4-1 with TRBJ1-1; the D gene is possibly TRBD1 (5 bases). The CDR3 totals 13 residues. V was clipped by 0 bases and J by 7 bases, with 9 bases between them. Germline CDR1 reads MGHRA; CDR2 reads YSYEKL. The CDR3 spells CASSQERQLEAFF. Incomplete CDR3 DNA: TGCGCCAGCAGCCAAGAAAGACAGCTTGAA.

Notes on this clone: The CDR3 end is not reached by the read, which stops 3 residues before it; the germline J gene fills it in. This sequence joins TRBV27 and TRBJ2-1; 9 bases map to TRBD1. Germline V gene data show CDR1 as MNHEY and CDR2 as SMNVEV (reference sequence). The CDR3 totals 15 residues. V trimming: 6 bases; J trimming: 7 bases; junction bases outside the gene matches: 10. The CDR3 spells CASRNSGTGLNEQFF. The covered CDR3 bases are TGTGCCAGCAGGAATTCCGGGACAGGGCTAAATGAG.

As concerns this clone: With the read ending 3 residues before the CDR3 end, the germline J gene is used to fill in that end. The V gene is TRBV11-2, the J gene TRBJ2-3, with D possibly being TRBD2 (5 bases). In germline, CDR1 is SGHAT, CDR2 FQNNGV. Trimming took 4 bases from V and 2 from J, leaving 10 bases between them. The CDR3 has 14 amino acids. CDR3 protein: CASSSDSNTDTQYF. CDR3 DNA, as far as it was read: TGTGCCAGCAGCTCGGACTCAAACACAGATACG.

Notes on this clone: Read data end 3 residues before the CDR3 end; the end is taken from the germline J gene. V and J are TRBV7-9 and TRBJ1-5, with 8 nucleotides matching TRBD1. With 5 bases clipped from V and 9 bases from J, the junction kept 9 bases outside the gene matches. This CDR3 is built from 14 residues. Germline V lookup: CDR1 SEHNR, CDR2 FQNEAQ (reference sequence). Incomplete CDR3 DNA: TGTGCCAGCAGCCAGGACAGGGCGGGAGGGCCC. Amino acids: CASSQDRAGGP. Given in full, the CDR3 is CASSQDRAGGPQHF.